These 24 T cell receptor beta chains were all obtained from the same sample, sequenced in a study of T cell changes during pregnancy in multiple sclerosis. Produced via immunoSEQ multiplex PCR; TCRdb's table is partial and in-frame only. The sample has tens of thousands of clones, 90% to 95% seen once. Sequences were derived from CD4+ T cells from peripheral blood mononuclear cells, sampled after pregnancy. All receptors come from a female donor with multiple sclerosis, enrolled in a pregnancy study.

The chain has TRBV27 and TRBJ1-6, with 8 bases identical to TRBD1. CDR1 is MNHEY, CDR2 SMNVEV, per germline (reference sequence). With V trimmed by 2 bases and J by 8 bases, 8 bases remained unmatched. CDR3 length: 16 amino acids. Written as DNA, the CDR3 is TGTGCCAGCAGTTTACTCCAGGGGGCTACCTATTCACCCCTCCACTTT. The encoded protein is CASSLLQGATYSPLHF.

The chain couples TRBV5-1 to TRBJ2-5, with a weak D call TRBD2 (5 bases). Per germline, CDR1 SGHRS and CDR2 YFSETQ. Trimming stripped 4 bases from V and 4 bases from J, with 20 bases between. The CDR3 is 16 residues long. The CDR3 DNA follows: TGCGCCAGCAGCCCGGTTAAGGGAGCGAGGCGAGAGACCCAGTACTTC. Translation: CASSPVKGARRETQYF.

V and J are TRBV4-2 and TRBJ2-5, with TRBD2 identical over 11 bases. The junction had 8 bases not matched to a gene; V was cut back by 1 base and J by 7 bases. The CDR3 spans 16 residues. Looked up from germline, CDR1 is LGHNA and CDR2 is YNFKEQ. CDR3: CASSQGTSGSPGTQYF. The CDR3 DNA is TGTGCCAGCAGCCAAGGGACTAGCGGGTCCCCGGGGACCCAGTACTTC.

This chain uses TRBV11-3 with TRBJ2-1; possible D gene TRBD1, 5 bases. The germline V and J ends were trimmed by 1 base and 3 bases, with 10 bases remaining between them. This CDR3 is built from 15 residues. CDR1 and CDR2 (germline): SGHNT, YENEEA. CDR3 coding DNA: TGTGCCAGCAGCTTAGGGGGCAGCGACTACAATGAGCAGTTCTTC. It yields the protein CASSLGGSDYNEQFF.

This chain connects TRBV19 to TRBJ2-7, with TRBD1 matching 7 bases. This CDR3 has 14 amino acids. In germline, CDR1 is LNHDA, CDR2 SQIVND (reference sequence). J gave up 3 bases and V 1 base, and 3 bases lay outside the gene matches. CDR3 protein: CASSIATGYYEQYF. In DNA form, the CDR3 reads TGTGCCAGTAGTATAGCGACAGGGTACTACGAGCAGTACTTC.

The chain employs TRBV5-4 and TRBJ1-2; 11 bases are a match to TRBD1. Germline trimming cut 4 bases from V and 5 bases from J; bases unmatched to any gene: 10. The CDR3 has 16 residues. Germline CDR1 reads SGHNT; CDR2 reads YYREEE (reference sequence). CDR3: CASSPAGTGGDYGYTF. DNA for the CDR3: TGTGCCAGCAGCCCGGCCGGGACAGGGGGTGATTATGGCTACACCTTC.

This clone came up once. This chain links TRBV7-8 with TRBJ1-4; 8 bases map to TRBD1. This CDR3 is 17 amino acids long. J lost 8 bases, V lost 4 bases, and 15 bases had no gene match. Germline V gives CDR1 SGHVS, CDR2 FQNEAQ. CDR3 DNA: TGTGCCAGCAGCTCAGCCCTTCCCGGGACAGGCCGGGAAAAACTGTTTTTT. It translates to CASSSALPGTGREKLFF.

The gene calls are TRBV5-4 and TRBJ1-2, with D possibly being TRBD1 (6 bases). This CDR3 comprises 15 residues. V dropped 0 bases and J dropped 5 bases, with 14 bases sitting between them. In germline, CDR1 is SGHNT, CDR2 YYREEE (reference sequence). The CDR3 sequence is CASSLAPTGFYGYTF. The CDR3 DNA reads as TGTGCCAGCAGCTTGGCCCCTACAGGGTTTTATGGCTACACCTTC.

The count of this clone is one. V usage is TRBV10-2 and J usage is TRBJ2-7; 13 bases agree with TRBD2. After removal of 6 bases from V and 0 bases from J, the junction contained 11 bases not matched to a gene. Germline assignment: CDR1 WSHSY and CDR2 SAAADI. The CDR3 covers 18 residues. CDR3 coding DNA: TGCGCCAGCAGCCGCGCTGGGACTAGCGGGACCAGCTCCTACGAGCAGTACTTC. It translates to CASSRAGTSGTSSYEQYF.

The gene calls are TRBV6-5 and TRBJ1-1, with unresolved D. The CDR3 contains 15 residues. Germline CDR1 is MNHEY and CDR2 is SVGAGI. V was trimmed by 4 bases and J by 2 bases, leaving 14 bases between them. The CDR3 loop is CASSSRGRTNTEAFF. The CDR3 DNA reads as TGTGCCAGCAGTTCCCGCGGGCGCACTAACACTGAAGCTTTCTTT.

The chain recombines TRBV7-9 with TRBJ1-2, with 7 bases identical to TRBD1. The CDR3 consists of 16 residues. V lost 7 bases to trimming and J lost 1 base; unmatched junction nucleotides: 12. The germline V gene has CDR1 SEHNR and CDR2 FQNEAQ (reference sequence). The CDR3 loop is CASISGGDSFNYGYTF. CDR3 in DNA: TGTGCCAGCATCAGCGGGGGGGACAGCTTTAACTATGGCTACACCTTC.

The rearrangement uses TRBV10-3 and TRBJ1-4; no firm D call. CDR3 length: 12 amino acids. V was clipped by 6 bases and J by 8 bases, with 10 bases between them. Germline values: CDR1 ENHRY, CDR2 SYGVKD. The CDR3 here is CAIRQRGEKLFF. The CDR3 DNA reads as TGTGCCATCAGGCAGCGCGGCGAAAAACTGTTTTTT.

The chain recombines TRBV5-1 with TRBJ1-1; 8 bases line up with TRBD1. Germline lookup yields CDR1 SGHRS and CDR2 YFSETQ. V was clipped by 6 bases and J by 1 base; unmatched bases: 5. The CDR3 is made up of 14 amino acids. CDR3 protein: CASTPGGANTEAFF. The DNA of the CDR3 is TGCGCCAGCACCCCAGGGGGCGCGAACACTGAAGCTTTCTTT.

V usage is TRBV20-1 and J usage is TRBJ1-1; D not resolved. The length of the CDR3 is 11 residues. V lost 4 bases, J lost 10 bases, and 13 bases lay in between. Germline-derived CDR1 and CDR2 are DFQATT and SNEGSKA (reference sequence). The CDR3 region is CSATGGLLAFF. CDR3 DNA: TGCAGTGCTACAGGAGGTTTACTAGCTTTCTTT.

V is TRBV6-1 and J is TRBJ2-7; D not resolved. Germline V CDR1 and CDR2: MNHNS, SASEGT. The CDR3 contains 14 residues. V was shortened by 3 bases and J by 2 bases, with 11 bases between the two germline ends. CDR3 DNA: TGTGCCAGCAGTGAGGCCAGACTCCCCTACGAGCAGTACTTC. It yields the protein CASSEARLPYEQYF.

This chain connects TRBV7-9 to TRBJ2-3, with D maybe TRBD1 (6 bases). V was pared by 1 base and J by 2 bases, with 10 bases between. The CDR3 has 15 amino acids. Germline CDR1 and CDR2: SEHNR and FQNEAQ (reference sequence). CDR3 in amino acids: CASSLGDILTDTQYF. The CDR3 coding sequence is TGTGCCAGCAGCTTAGGGGACATCCTCACAGATACGCAGTATTTT.

The gene calls are TRBV7-8 and TRBJ1-4, with 7 nucleotides matching TRBD1. The CDR3 sequence is 16 residues long. J lost 8 bases, V lost 5 bases, and 14 bases had no gene match. Per germline, CDR1 SGHVS and CDR2 FQNEAQ. The CDR3 spells CASSPKRQGTGEKLFF. The CDR3 DNA follows: TGTGCCAGCAGCCCCAAACGACAGGGCACAGGGGAAAAACTGTTTTTT.

The rearrangement uses TRBV6-4 and TRBJ1-4; 10 positions match TRBD1. This CDR3 is 16 amino acids long. V shed 2 bases and J 8 bases; nucleotides not matched to a gene: 8. CDR1 MRHNA and CDR2 SNTAGT come from the germline V gene. The CDR3 loop is CASSDLRDRGWEKLFF. DNA of the CDR3: TGTGCCAGCAGTGACCTCCGGGACAGGGGTTGGGAAAAACTGTTTTTT.

This clone was found once. The chain joins TRBV18 to TRBJ1-3; maybe TRBD1 (5 bases). Deletions cut 3 bases from V and 8 bases from J, with 8 bases between. CDR3 length: 12 amino acids. Germline-derived CDR1 and CDR2 are KGHSH and LQKENI. DNA for the CDR3: TGTGCCAGCTCACCTGCGGGGCACACCATATATTTT. This encodes CASSPAGHTIYF.

This sequence joins TRBV5-4 and TRBJ1-1; D gene uncertain. This CDR3 is built from 16 residues. Germline loops: CDR1 SGHNT, CDR2 YYREEE (reference sequence). V was cut by 4 bases and J by 2 bases, with 18 bases left in between. CDR3 loop: CASSPRVVALNTEAFF. The CDR3 DNA follows: TGTGCCAGCAGCCCGAGGGTAGTTGCCCTTAACACTGAAGCTTTCTTT.

The rearrangement uses TRBV7-2 and TRBJ2-4; the D gene is possibly TRBD2 (5 bases). This CDR3 is built from 15 residues. The germline gives CDR1 SGHTA, CDR2 FQGNSA. Trimming took 5 bases from V and 0 from J, leaving 11 bases between them. CDR3 coding DNA: TGTGCCAGCAGCCCGGGGATCGGAGCCAAAAACATTCAGTACTTC. Protein sequence: CASSPGIGAKNIQYF.

The chain recombines TRBV5-1 with TRBJ2-2; the match to TRBD1 covers 8 bases. The CDR3 runs to 15 residues. With V trimmed by 4 bases and J by 2 bases, 4 bases remained unmatched. Germline V gene data show CDR1 as SGHRS and CDR2 as YFSETQ. The CDR3 region is CASSQGTGNTGELFF. The CDR3 DNA sequence: TGCGCCAGCAGCCAAGGGACAGGTAACACCGGGGAGCTGTTTTTT. Combining the CDR3 with reference TRBV5-1 and TRBJ2-2 gives the whole variable domain KAGVTQTPRYLIKTRGQQVTLSCSPISGHRSVSWYQQTPGQGLQFLFEYFSETQRNKGNFPGRFSGRQFSNSRSEMNVSTLELGDSALYLCASSQGTGNTGELFFGEGSRLTVL.

The chain carries TRBV7-2 and TRBJ1-1, with TRBD1 as a possible D gene (5 bases). The V and J ends lost 1 base and 5 bases respectively, with 11 bases between them. The V gene's germline CDR1 is SGHTA and CDR2 FQGNSA. This CDR3 contains 14 residues. This CDR3 is CASSLVGDGTEAFF. The CDR3 coding sequence is TGTGCCAGCAGCTTAGTAGGGGATGGGACTGAAGCTTTCTTT.

This chain connects TRBV19 to TRBJ2-3, with TRBD2 as a possible D gene (7 bases). The V end was cut by 4 bases, the J end by 4 bases, with 12 bases between. Germline CDR1 LNHDA, CDR2 SQIVND (reference sequence). The CDR3 is made up of 14 amino acids. The DNA for the CDR3 is TGTGCCAGTAGTAGGGGGGGGGCCTCAGATACGCAGTATTTT. Translated: CASSRGGASDTQYF.